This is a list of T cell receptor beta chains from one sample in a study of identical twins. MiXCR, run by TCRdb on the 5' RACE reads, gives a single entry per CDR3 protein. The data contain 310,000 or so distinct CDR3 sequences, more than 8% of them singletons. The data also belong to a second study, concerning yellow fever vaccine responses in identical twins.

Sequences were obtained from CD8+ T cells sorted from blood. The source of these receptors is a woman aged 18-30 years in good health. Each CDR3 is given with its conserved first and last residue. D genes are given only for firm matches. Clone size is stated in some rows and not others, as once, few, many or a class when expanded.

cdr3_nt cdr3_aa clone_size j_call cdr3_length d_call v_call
TGTGCCAGCAGCCCCGAGGGGCGCACAGATACGCAGTATTTT CASSPEGRTDTQYF many TRBJ2-3 14 . TRBV7-2
TGTGCCAGCAGCTTGGGGCTAGGGAGCTCCTACGAGCAGTACTTC CASSLGLGSSYEQYF . TRBJ2-7 15 . TRBV5-4
TGCAGCGCAGTCCCGGAGAGCTCCTACAATGAGCAGTTCTTC CSAVPESSYNEQFF few TRBJ2-1 14 . TRBV20-1
TGTGCCAGCAGCTTAGGGGGCGACAGGTCCTACGAGCAGTACTTC CASSLGGDRSYEQYF . TRBJ2-7 15 . TRBV7-6
TGTGCCAGCACCCCACGGGGGGGGGCGGATACGCAGTATTTT CASTPRGGADTQYF . TRBJ2-3 14 TRBD2 TRBV6-2/TRBV6-3
TGTGCCAGCAGTGAAGGAAAACAGGGTTTGGGCACTGAAGCTTTCTTT CASSEGKQGLGTEAFF . TRBJ1-1 16 . TRBV2
TGTGCCAGCAGAGGAGCTGGGACAGGAGAATTGGAATGGGACACTGAAGCTTTCTTT CASRGAGTGELEWDTEAFF . TRBJ1-1 19 . TRBV21-1
TGTGCCAGCAGCATAATACAGGGGCCCACAGATACGCAGTATTTT CASSIIQGPTDTQYF many TRBJ2-3 15 TRBD1 TRBV11-2
TGCAGTGCTAGGGAATTCGTTATGTACGAGCAGTACTTC CSAREFVMYEQYF few TRBJ2-7 13 . TRBV20-1
TGTGCCAGCAGCCCTGGGGTGTGGGGAGGGAAAGAGACCCAGTACTTC CASSPGVWGGKETQYF . TRBJ2-5 16 TRBD2 TRBV7-2
TGTGCCAGCAGCCCTTTTGAGTATGAGCAGTTCTTC CASSPFEYEQFF few TRBJ2-1 12 . TRBV28
TGTGCCAGCAGTTACCCCACAGGTACCCCAGGGGAGCAGTACTTC CASSYPTGTPGEQYF few TRBJ2-7 15 . TRBV6-2/TRBV6-3
TGTGCCAGCAGCTTGGCGACTAGCGGGATGCCCTGGGAGCTGTTTTTT CASSLATSGMPWELFF many TRBJ2-2 16 TRBD2 TRBV5-5
TGTGCCAGCAGTTACTCCTTGTGGACTGAAGCTTTCTTT CASSYSLWTEAFF . TRBJ1-1 13 . TRBV6-5
TGTGCCAGCACCAAGACAGATACGTCCTACGAGCAGTACTTC CASTKTDTSYEQYF few TRBJ2-7 14 . TRBV12-3/TRBV12-4
TGTGCCCGCAGTGGGGGACTAGCGGGAAGAGAGAACACCGGGGAGCTGTTTTTT CARSGGLAGRENTGELFF . TRBJ2-2 18 TRBD2 TRBV12-3/TRBV12-4
TGTGCCAGCAGCCATCTATGGACTAGCAGGAACACCGGGGAGCTGTTTTTT CASSHLWTSRNTGELFF . TRBJ2-2 17 TRBD2 TRBV7-2
TGTGCCACCAAGACCCCGGGAGATACCGGGGAGCTGTTTTTT CATKTPGDTGELFF many TRBJ2-2 14 . TRBV28
TGTGCCAGCAGTTACTTACCAGCCCCATTTGACAATGAGCAGTTCTTC CASSYLPAPFDNEQFF few TRBJ2-1 16 . TRBV6-2/TRBV6-3
TGTGCCAGCAGCTTAGTTCCTAGCGGGGAGTACGAGCAGTACTTC CASSLVPSGEYEQYF many TRBJ2-7 15 TRBD2 TRBV7-9
TGTGCCAGCAGCCAAGAATCGGCGGGGGGGCCGGATGAGCAGTTCTTC CASSQESAGGPDEQFF . TRBJ2-1 16 TRBD2 TRBV4-2
TGTGCCAGCAGCGTATACATGACCGGAAACACCATATATTTT CASSVYMTGNTIYF few TRBJ1-3 14 . TRBV9
TGTGCCAGCAGCTACACCCCCGGCCCCACGGAATTTAACACTGAAGCTTTCTTT CASSYTPGPTEFNTEAFF many TRBJ1-1 18 . TRBV12-3/TRBV12-4
TGTACCTTCTGTTTAGCGAACCGACTAGCGGACTCCTACAATGAGCAGTTCTTC CTFCLANRLADSYNEQFF . TRBJ2-1 18 TRBD2 TRBV12-3/TRBV12-4
TGTGCCAGTCAGTCGGCTAGCGGGGGAACCTACGAGCAGTACTTC CASQSASGGTYEQYF many TRBJ2-7 15 TRBD2 TRBV7-2
TGTGCCAGCACCCCACAGTTTCATACCGGGGAGCTGTTTTTT CASTPQFHTGELFF . TRBJ2-2 14 . TRBV6-2/TRBV6-3
TGTGCCAGCAGCCCGACCAGCTGGGAAAAACTGTTTTTT CASSPTSWEKLFF many TRBJ1-4 13 . TRBV7-6
TGTGCCACCAGAGCGGGGAGTAGCACAGATACGCAGTATTTT CATRAGSSTDTQYF many TRBJ2-3 14 TRBD2 TRBV24-1
TGCGCCAGCAGCCAAGATCGGGGACTAGCGGGAGGCGCATCCTACAATGAGCAGTTCTTC CASSQDRGLAGGASYNEQFF many TRBJ2-1 20 TRBD2 TRBV4-3
TGTGCCAGCAGTCCCCCCGGGGGGGCTATAACCGGGGAGCTGTTTTTT CASSPPGGAITGELFF . TRBJ2-2 16 TRBD2 TRBV6-1
TGTGCCAGCAGCCCACGAACCTGGGCCGACTACGAGCAGTACTTC CASSPRTWADYEQYF few TRBJ2-7 15 . TRBV7-9
TGTGCCAGCAGCCAAGATTTTGCAGGGCCCGACAATGAGCAGTTCTTC CASSQDFAGPDNEQFF many TRBJ2-1 16 . TRBV3-1
TGTGCCAGCAGCTTAGCGTATACCTACGAGCAGTACTTC CASSLAYTYEQYF . TRBJ2-7 13 . TRBV7-9
TGCGCCAGTAGCCAAGGCAGGGGGGTTGGAGAGACCCAGTACTTC CASSQGRGVGETQYF . TRBJ2-5 15 . TRBV4-3
TGCAGTGCTAGGGGACTATGGAACAATGAGCAGTTCTTC CSARGLWNNEQFF . TRBJ2-1 13 TRBD2 TRBV20-1
TGTGCCAGCAGCCAAGAAGGTTCGGGACAGGCATCCTACGAGCAGTACTTC CASSQEGSGQASYEQYF . TRBJ2-7 17 TRBD1 TRBV4-2
TGTGCCAGCAGCCAGCGGCGGACGAACACCGGGGAGCTGTTTTTT CASSQRRTNTGELFF few TRBJ2-2 15 . TRBV14
TGTGCCAGCAGTTACTCCGGGGGGCCGTACGAGCAGTACTTC CASSYSGGPYEQYF few TRBJ2-7 14 . TRBV6-2/TRBV6-3